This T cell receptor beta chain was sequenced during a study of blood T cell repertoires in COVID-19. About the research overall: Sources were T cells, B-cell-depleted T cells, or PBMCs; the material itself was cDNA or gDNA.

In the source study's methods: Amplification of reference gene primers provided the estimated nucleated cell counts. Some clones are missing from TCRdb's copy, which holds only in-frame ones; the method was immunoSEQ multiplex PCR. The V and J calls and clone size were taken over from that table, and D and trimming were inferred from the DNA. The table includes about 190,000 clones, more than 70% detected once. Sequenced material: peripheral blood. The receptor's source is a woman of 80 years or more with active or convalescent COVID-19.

CDR3 DNA: TGTGCCATCAGTGACCCTCGCGGGGGGGACACCGGGGAGCTGTTTTTT. Protein product: CAISDPRGGDTGELFF. The rearrangement links TRBV10-3 to TRBJ2-2, with 9 bases aligning to TRBD2. CDR1 and CDR2 from the germline V gene are ENHRY and SYGVKD. Trimming cost V 3 bases and J 3 bases; bases outside gene matches: 5. The length of the CDR3 is 16 residues.